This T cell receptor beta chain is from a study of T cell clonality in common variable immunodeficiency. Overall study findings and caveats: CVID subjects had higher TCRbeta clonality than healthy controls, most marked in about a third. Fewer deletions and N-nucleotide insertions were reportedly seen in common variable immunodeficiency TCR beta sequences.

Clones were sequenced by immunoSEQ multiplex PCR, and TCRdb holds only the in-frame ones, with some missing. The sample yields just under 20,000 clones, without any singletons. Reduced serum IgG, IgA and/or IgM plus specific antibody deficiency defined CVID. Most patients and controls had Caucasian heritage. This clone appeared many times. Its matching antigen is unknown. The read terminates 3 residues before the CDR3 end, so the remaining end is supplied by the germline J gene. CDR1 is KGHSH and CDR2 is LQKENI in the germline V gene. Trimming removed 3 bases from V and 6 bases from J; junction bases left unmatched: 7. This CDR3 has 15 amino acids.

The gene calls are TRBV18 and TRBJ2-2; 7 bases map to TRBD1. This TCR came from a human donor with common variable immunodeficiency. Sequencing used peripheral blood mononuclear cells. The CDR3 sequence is CASSPQTGSAGELFF. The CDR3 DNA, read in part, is TGTGCCAGCTCACCTCAGACAGGGTCTGCCGGGGAG.